This T cell receptor beta chain came from a study of T cell responses to AZD1222 COVID-19 vaccine. Study results and limitations: Reports indicate that nearly half of spike-specific TCRs are directed at unmutated variant regions. Sampling that yielded the repertoires occurred only after the peak T cell response.

The repertoire was sequenced with immunoSEQ multiplex PCR; TCRdb's copy has only in-frame clones and lacks some. Seen here are some 170,000 clones, 85% to 95% observed once, and the top ten hold about 0.9%. About this clone: The antigen is undetermined.

V trimming: 7 bases; J trimming: 4 bases; junction bases outside the gene matches: 4. The germline CDR1 and CDR2 sequences are WSHSY and SAAADI. This CDR3 is 13 amino acids long. Specimen: peripheral blood, collected on day 0 of AZD1222 vaccination. The chain recombines TRBV10-2 with TRBJ2-1, with 7 bases lining up with TRBD2. This TCR derives from an adult in good health. The CDR3 here is CASKTSMYNEQFF. In DNA, the CDR3 is TGCGCCAGCAAGACTAGCATGTACAATGAGCAGTTCTTC.